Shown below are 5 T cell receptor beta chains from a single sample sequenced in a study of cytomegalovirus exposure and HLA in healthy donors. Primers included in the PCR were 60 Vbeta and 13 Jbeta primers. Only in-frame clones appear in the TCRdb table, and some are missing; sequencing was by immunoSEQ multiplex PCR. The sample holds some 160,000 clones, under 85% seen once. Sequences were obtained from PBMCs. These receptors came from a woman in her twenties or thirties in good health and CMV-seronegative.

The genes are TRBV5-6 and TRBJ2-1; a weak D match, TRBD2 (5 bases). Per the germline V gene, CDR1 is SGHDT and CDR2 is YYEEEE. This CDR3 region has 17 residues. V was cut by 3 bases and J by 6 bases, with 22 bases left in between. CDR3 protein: CASSSRQSFLGGNEQFF. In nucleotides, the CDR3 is TGTGCCAGCAGCTCTCGACAATCGTTTCTCGGAGGCAATGAGCAGTTCTTC.

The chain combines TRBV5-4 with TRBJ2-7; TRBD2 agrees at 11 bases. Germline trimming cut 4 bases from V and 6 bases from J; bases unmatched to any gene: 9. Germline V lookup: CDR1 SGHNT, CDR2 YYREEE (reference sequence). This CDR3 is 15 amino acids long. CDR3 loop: CASSPSLAGGFEQYF. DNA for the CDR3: TGTGCCAGCAGCCCCTCTCTAGCGGGGGGTTTCGAGCAGTACTTC.

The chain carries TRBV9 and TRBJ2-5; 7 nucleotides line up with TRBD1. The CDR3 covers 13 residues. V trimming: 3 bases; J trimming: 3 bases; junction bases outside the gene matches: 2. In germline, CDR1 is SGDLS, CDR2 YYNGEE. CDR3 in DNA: TGTGCCAGCAGCGCCGACAGGGAAGAGACCCAGTACTTC. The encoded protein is CASSADREETQYF.

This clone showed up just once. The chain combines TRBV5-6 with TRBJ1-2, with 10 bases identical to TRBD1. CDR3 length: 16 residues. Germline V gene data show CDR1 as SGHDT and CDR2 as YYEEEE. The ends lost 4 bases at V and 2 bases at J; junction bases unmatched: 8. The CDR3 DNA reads TGTGCCAGCAGCCGAATGACAGGGGGCAAAAACTATGGCTACACCTTC. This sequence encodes CASSRMTGGKNYGYTF.

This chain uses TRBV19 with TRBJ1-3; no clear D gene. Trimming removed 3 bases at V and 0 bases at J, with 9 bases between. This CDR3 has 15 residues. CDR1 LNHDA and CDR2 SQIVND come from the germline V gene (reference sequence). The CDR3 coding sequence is TGTGCCAGTAGTATTGGCAGGTCCTCTGGAAACACCATATATTTT. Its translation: CASSIGRSSGNTIYF.